This T cell receptor beta chain was sequenced for a study of blood T cells in healthy people across ages. In this sample, this clonotype turned up once. Its target is not known. This may come from a read error, since a much larger clone is one base off. The CDR3 loop spans 18 amino acids. Germline V CDR1 and CDR2: DFQATT, SNEGSKA (reference sequence). With 1 base clipped from V and 0 bases from J, the junction kept 10 bases outside the gene matches. Overall study findings and caveats: Conclusively comparing naive with antigen-experienced cells was impossible with unsorted PBMCs. No one knew whether donors had CMV, which possibly confounded expanded clonotype changes.

The use of a sample-barcoded 5' primer and a J-beta primer mix characterized a second PCR of 7 to 11 cycles. TCRdb used MiXCR to reprocess the 5' RACE reads, holding one entry per CDR3 protein. In the table there are 780,000 or so distinct CDR3 sequences, roughly 56% of which are singletons. Sequencing was performed on blood. The rearrangement links TRBV20-1 to TRBJ1-4; 8 bases line up with TRBD1. The receptor comes from a man in his forties or fifties in good health. DNA of the CDR3: TGCAGTGCTAGAGGGTACAGGGGGGAATCGTCAACTAATGAAAAACTGTTTTTT. Encoded protein: CSARGYRGESSTNEKLFF.